The 18 T cell receptor beta chains below were found in one sample sequenced in a study of T cell responses to AZD1222 COVID-19 vaccine. TCRdb keeps only in-frame clones here, not all; method: immunoSEQ multiplex PCR. This sample yields some 150,000 clones, of which approximately 88% are seen a single time; 3% to 4% belongs to the top ten. Sequenced material: peripheral blood, taken on day 0 of MenACWY control vaccination. These receptors were collected from an adult in good health.

CDR3: CASSLVGRAGKNGYTF. CDR3 coding DNA: TGTGCCAGCAGCTTAGTCGGTAGGGCAGGAAAGAATGGCTACACCTTC. This rearrangement joins TRBV7-9 to TRBJ1-2; D unresolved. Germline V lookup: CDR1 SEHNR, CDR2 FQNEAQ (reference sequence). There are 16 residues in the CDR3. V lost 1 base, J lost 6 bases, and 18 bases lay in between.

The chain combines TRBV18 with TRBJ1-5; D remains unclear. The CDR3 is made up of 16 amino acids. V lost 2 bases to trimming and J lost 0 bases, with 11 bases between them. Germline CDR1 is KGHSH and CDR2 is LQKENI. The CDR3 DNA reads TGTGCCAGCTCACCAGGCCAAGGGAATAGCAATCAGCCCCAGCATTTT. Translating it yields CASSPGQGNSNQPQHF.

V is TRBV28 and J is TRBJ2-3, with D hard to call. Germline V gene lookup returns CDR1 MDHEN and CDR2 SYDVKM. Trimming removed 6 bases at V and 3 bases at J, with 13 bases between. The CDR3 runs 14 residues. The CDR3 DNA reads TGTGCCAGCAGAGATCGGGCGGCGACAGATACGCAGTATTTT. Its protein is CASRDRAATDTQYF.

The rearrangement joins TRBV5-8 to TRBJ1-4, with D possibly matching TRBD1 (5 bases). The CDR3 runs 15 residues. Trimming stripped 2 bases from V and 8 bases from J, with 16 bases between. Looked up from germline, CDR1 is SGHTS and CDR2 is YDEGEE. Written as DNA, the CDR3 is TGTGCCAGCAGCTTATCGGGAACAGGAGACGAAAAACTGTTTTTT. Translating it yields CASSLSGTGDEKLFF.

The CDR3, as DNA: TGTGCCAGCAGCTTATTTGGTGTCGGGACTCCAACCTACGAGCAGTACTTC. Protein product: CASSLFGVGTPTYEQYF. The gene calls are TRBV7-2 and TRBJ2-7; maybe TRBD2 (6 bases). The V end was cut by 2 bases, the J end by 2 bases, with 19 bases between. Germline V gives CDR1 SGHTA, CDR2 FQGNSA. The CDR3 length is 17 residues.

This clone was recorded once. This chain links TRBV7-2 with TRBJ1-6, with 8 bases that match TRBD1. CDR3 length equals 15 residues. Germline CDR1 is SGHTA and CDR2 is FQGNSA. The ends lost 0 bases at V and 10 bases at J; junction bases unmatched: 5. The CDR3 sequence is CASSLAGQVGSPLHF. CDR3 DNA sequence: TGTGCCAGCAGCTTAGCGGGACAGGTTGGCTCACCCCTCCACTTT. The full variable domain, with the rest looked up from reference TRBV7-2 and TRBJ1-6, is GAGVSQSPSNKVTEKGKDVELRCDPISGHTALYWYRQSLGQGLEFLIYFQGNSAPDKSGLPSDRFSAERTGGSVSTLTIQRTQQEDSAVYLCASSLAGQVGSPLHFGNGTRLTVT.

The chain has TRBV5-1 and TRBJ2-1; D gene ambiguous. Germline CDR1 is SGHRS and CDR2 is YFSETQ. CDR3 length: 14 residues. The V end was cut by 0 bases, the J end by 8 bases, with 12 bases between. The CDR3 is CASSLERSWDEQFF. The CDR3 coding sequence is TGCGCCAGCAGCTTGGAGCGCTCATGGGATGAGCAGTTCTTC.

The chain joins TRBV21-1 to TRBJ1-5; the D call of TRBD1 is as the table states it, not checked on the DNA. TRBV21-1 is tagged as a pseudogene. This CDR3 has 14 residues. CDR3 DNA sequence: TGTGCCAGCAGCCGTGGGCAGGGATGGCAGCCCCAGCATTTT. This sequence encodes CASSRGQGWQPQHF.

The CDR3 protein is CSVEDRAYEQYF. CDR3 nucleotide sequence: TGCAGCGTTGAAGACAGGGCTTACGAGCAGTACTTC. The gene calls are TRBV29-1 and TRBJ2-7; weak D call: TRBD1 (5 bases). Germline CDR1 reads SQVTM; CDR2 reads ANQGSEA. There are 12 residues in the CDR3. With 0 bases removed from V and 4 bases from J, the gap between germline ends came to 7 bases.

The J gene is TRBJ1-3, the V gene TRBV5-4, with D hard to call. Germline CDR1 SGHNT, CDR2 YYREEE (reference sequence). The CDR3 covers 16 residues. Deletions cut 4 bases from V and 4 bases from J, with 18 bases between. CDR3 protein: CASSQLPGSTGNTIYF. The CDR3 DNA follows: TGTGCCAGCAGCCAGTTGCCGGGGAGTACGGGAAACACCATATATTTT. Together with reference TRBV5-4 and TRBJ1-3, the CDR3 gives the full variable domain: ETGVTQSPTHLIKTRGQQVTLRCSSQSGHNTVSWYQQALGQGPQFIFQYYREEENGRGNFPPRFSGLQFPNYSSELNVNALELDDSALYLCASSQLPGSTGNTIYFGEGSWLTVV.

The V call is TRBV29-1, the J call TRBJ1-1; D possibly corresponds to TRBD1 (5 bases). V lost 6 bases and J lost 4, with 9 bases in between. The CDR3 is 11 residues long. Germline V CDR1 and CDR2: SQVTM, ANQGSEA. CDR3 sequence (DNA): TGCAGCGTCAGGGTGGGCACTGAAGCTTTCTTT. Translation gives CSVRVGTEAFF.

V is TRBV19 and J is TRBJ1-1; D remains ambiguous. The CDR3 runs to 16 residues. The V gene's germline CDR1 is LNHDA and CDR2 SQIVND (reference sequence). Between the trimmed V and J ends, which lost 3 bases and 0 bases, there was a span of 14 bases. CDR3 amino acids: CASSMGILWMNTEAFF. The CDR3 DNA sequence: TGTGCCAGTAGTATGGGGATACTGTGGATGAACACTGAAGCTTTCTTT. The full variable domain, with the rest looked up from reference TRBV19 and TRBJ1-1, is DGGITQSPKYLFRKEGQNVTLSCEQNLNHDAMYWYRQDPGQGLRLIYYSQIVNDFQKGDIAEGYSVSREKKESFPLTVTSAQKNPTAFYLCASSMGILWMNTEAFFGQGTRLTVV.

The J gene is TRBJ1-2, the V gene TRBV3-1 (or the pseudogene TRBV3-2); D is uncertain. The V end was cut by 4 bases, the J end by 5 bases, with 17 bases between. This CDR3 has 15 amino acids. Per the germline V gene, CDR1 is LGHDT and CDR2 is YNNKEL (reference sequence). The CDR3 here is CASSLAGLVTYGYTF. For the CDR3, the DNA is TGTGCCAGCAGCCTCGCCGGACTTGTAACGTATGGCTACACCTTC.

The chain employs TRBV24-1 and TRBJ2-3, with 8 nucleotides matching TRBD1. The CDR3 contains 16 residues. Germline assignment: CDR1 KGHDR and CDR2 SFDVKD. The V segment lost 4 bases and the J segment 4 bases; nucleotides outside the gene matches: 9. CDR3 sequence (DNA): TGTGCCACCAGTGAACCATCCAGGGGGCTCGCAGATACGCAGTATTTT. Its translation: CATSEPSRGLADTQYF.

The chain employs TRBV3-1 (or the pseudogene TRBV3-2) and TRBJ1-5; the match to TRBD1 covers 10 bases. Germline V gives CDR1 LGHDT, CDR2 YNNKEL (reference sequence). V gave up 3 bases and J gave up 2 bases; unmatched junction bases: 4. This CDR3 region has 16 residues. This CDR3 reads CASSQWTGGGNQPQHF. As DNA, the CDR3 is TGTGCCAGCAGCCAGTGGACAGGGGGAGGCAATCAGCCCCAGCATTTT.

The rearrangement links TRBV30 to TRBJ2-3, with 7 bases that match TRBD2. This CDR3 contains 16 residues. Trimming took 3 bases from V and 0 from J; bases not matched to a gene: 9. Germline CDR1 and CDR2: GTSNPN and SVGIG (reference sequence). The CDR3 DNA sequence: TGTGCCTGGAGGGGCTTGGGACTAACTAGCACAGATACGCAGTATTTT. Its translation: CAWRGLGLTSTDTQYF.

This chain uses TRBV27 with TRBJ2-7; 15 positions match TRBD2. Unmatched junction bases numbered 12, after V lost 7 bases and J lost 2 bases. The V gene's germline CDR1 is MNHEY and CDR2 SMNVEV (reference sequence). CDR3 length: 18 amino acids. The CDR3 is CASTPGLAGGRRTYEQYF. CDR3 sequence (DNA): TGTGCCAGCACCCCGGGACTAGCGGGAGGCCGACGGACCTACGAGCAGTACTTC.

The chain links TRBV18 to TRBJ1-1; 12 positions match TRBD1. Germline V gene sequence: CDR1 KGHSH, CDR2 LQKENI. The CDR3 consists of 16 residues. After removal of 3 bases from V and 3 bases from J, the junction contained 5 bases not matched to a gene. The CDR3 DNA follows: TGTGCCAGCTCACCCACGGGACAGGGGGCAGACACTGAAGCTTTCTTT. Residues: CASSPTGQGADTEAFF.